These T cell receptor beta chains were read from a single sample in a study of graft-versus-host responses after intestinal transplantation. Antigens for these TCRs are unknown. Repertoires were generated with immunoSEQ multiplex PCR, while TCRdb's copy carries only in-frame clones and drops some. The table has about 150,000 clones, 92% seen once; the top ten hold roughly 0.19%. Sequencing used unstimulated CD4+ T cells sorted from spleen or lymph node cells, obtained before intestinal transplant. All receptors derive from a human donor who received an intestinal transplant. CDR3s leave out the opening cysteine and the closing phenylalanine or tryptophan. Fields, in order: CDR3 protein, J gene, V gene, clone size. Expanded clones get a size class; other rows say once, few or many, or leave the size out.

CDR3aa: ASRNRGRAGELF
j_gene: TRBJ2-2
v_gene: TRBV6-5
abundance: .

CDR3aa: ASSLRTSGKYNEQF
j_gene: TRBJ2-1
v_gene: TRBV19
abundance: .

CDR3aa: ASSRRSSGMGSYNEQF
j_gene: TRBJ2-1
v_gene: TRBV7-3
abundance: once

CDR3aa: ASGIGAAYNEQF
j_gene: TRBJ2-1
v_gene: TRBV6-1
abundance: .

CDR3aa: ASSRVPEGGETQY
j_gene: TRBJ2-5
v_gene: TRBV7-8
abundance: .

CDR3aa: ASSLVRVGSDTQY
j_gene: TRBJ2-3
v_gene: TRBV7-8
abundance: once

CDR3aa: ASSTGDRGHEQY
j_gene: TRBJ2-7
v_gene: TRBV6-5
abundance: .

CDR3aa: ASGYQGLGVTGTEAF
j_gene: TRBJ1-1
v_gene: TRBV12-5
abundance: .

CDR3aa: ASSTRTGHGGTQY
j_gene: TRBJ2-5
v_gene: TRBV19
abundance: .

CDR3aa: ASGYQPQH
j_gene: TRBJ1-5
v_gene: TRBV19
abundance: .